The clone carrying this T cell receptor (beta chain) showed up just a few times. Its cognate antigen is unknown. The CDR3 extends over 14 amino acids. Trimming shortened V by 5 bases and J by 5 bases, and 10 bases separated the two germline ends. Germline CDR1 is SEHNR and CDR2 is FQNEAQ (reference sequence). The data originate from a study of T cell responses to AZD1222 COVID-19 vaccine. The data were produced by immunoSEQ multiplex PCR, yet TCRdb's version contains in-frame clones alone and is incomplete. Of tens of thousands of clones in the sample, approximately 78% were seen once. Study-level findings and limits: Nearly half of the spike-specific TCRs reportedly recognize variant regions that carry no mutations. At baseline, just five to seven AZD1222 recipients tested seropositive.

The sequences come from peripheral blood, collected on day 0 of AZD1222 vaccination. The source of this sequence is an adult in good health. The genes are TRBV7-9 and TRBJ1-6; D gene unclear. CDR3 loop: CASSIAANNSPLHF. The DNA for the CDR3 is TGTGCCAGCAGCATTGCTGCCAATAATTCACCCCTCCACTTT.